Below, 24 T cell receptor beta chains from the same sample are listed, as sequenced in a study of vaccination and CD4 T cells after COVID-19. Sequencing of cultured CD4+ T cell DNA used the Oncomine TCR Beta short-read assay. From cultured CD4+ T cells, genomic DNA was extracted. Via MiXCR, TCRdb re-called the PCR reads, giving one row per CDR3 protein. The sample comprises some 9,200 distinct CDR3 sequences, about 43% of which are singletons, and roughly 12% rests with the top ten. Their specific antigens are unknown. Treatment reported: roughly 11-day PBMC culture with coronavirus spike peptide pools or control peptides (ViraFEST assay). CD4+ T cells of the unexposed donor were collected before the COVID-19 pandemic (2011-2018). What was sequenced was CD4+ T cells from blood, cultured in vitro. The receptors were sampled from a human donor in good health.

The chain's CDR3 is CASSLPPSGSTGELFF. CDR3 nucleotides: TGTGCCAGCAGTCTCCCCCCTAGCGGGAGCACCGGGGAGCTGTTTTTT. The chain recombines TRBV12-3 or TRBV12-4 with TRBJ2-2; 10 bases fit TRBD2. V lost 5 bases to trimming and J lost 4 bases; unmatched junction nucleotides: 7. The CDR3 runs 16 residues.

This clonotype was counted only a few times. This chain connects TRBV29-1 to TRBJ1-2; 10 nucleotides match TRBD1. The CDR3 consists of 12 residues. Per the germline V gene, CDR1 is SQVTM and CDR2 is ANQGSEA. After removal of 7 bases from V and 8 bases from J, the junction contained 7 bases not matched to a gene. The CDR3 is CSGVGTGEGYTF. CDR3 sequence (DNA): TGCAGCGGCGTGGGGACAGGGGAGGGCTACACCTTC. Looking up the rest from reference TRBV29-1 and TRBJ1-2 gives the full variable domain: SAVISQKPSRDICQRGTSLTIQCQVDSQVTMMFWYRQQPGQSLTLIATANQGSEATYESGFVIDKFPISRPNLTFSTLTVSNMSPEDSSIYLCSGVGTGEGYTFGSGTRLTVV.

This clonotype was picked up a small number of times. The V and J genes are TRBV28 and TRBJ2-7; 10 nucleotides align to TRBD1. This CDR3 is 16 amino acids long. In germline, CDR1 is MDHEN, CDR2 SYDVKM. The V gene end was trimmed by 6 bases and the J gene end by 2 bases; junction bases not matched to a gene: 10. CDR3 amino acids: CASSPPGQGSPYEQYF. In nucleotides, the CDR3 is TGTGCCAGCAGCCCACCGGGACAGGGGTCCCCCTACGAGCAGTACTTC.

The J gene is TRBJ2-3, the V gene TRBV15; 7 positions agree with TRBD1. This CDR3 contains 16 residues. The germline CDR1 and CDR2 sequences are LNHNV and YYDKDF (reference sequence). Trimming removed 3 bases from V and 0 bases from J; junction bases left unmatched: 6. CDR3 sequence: CATSSLETGSTDTQYF. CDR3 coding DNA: TGTGCCACCAGCAGCCTGGAGACAGGGAGCACAGATACGCAGTATTTT.

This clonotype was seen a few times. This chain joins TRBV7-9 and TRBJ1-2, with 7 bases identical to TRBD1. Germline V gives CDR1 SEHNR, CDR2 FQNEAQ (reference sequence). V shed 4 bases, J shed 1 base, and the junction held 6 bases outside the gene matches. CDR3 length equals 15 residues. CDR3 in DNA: TGTGCCAGCAGCTACTACAGGGGCGATAACTATGGCTACACCTTC. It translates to CASSYYRGDNYGYTF.

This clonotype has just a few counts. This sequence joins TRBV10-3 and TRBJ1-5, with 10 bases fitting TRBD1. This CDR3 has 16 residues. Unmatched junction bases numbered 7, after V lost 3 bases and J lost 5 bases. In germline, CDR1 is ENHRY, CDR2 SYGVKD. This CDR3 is CAISDARDRGDQPQHF. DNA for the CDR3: TGTGCCATCAGTGACGCCCGGGACAGGGGTGATCAGCCCCAGCATTTT.

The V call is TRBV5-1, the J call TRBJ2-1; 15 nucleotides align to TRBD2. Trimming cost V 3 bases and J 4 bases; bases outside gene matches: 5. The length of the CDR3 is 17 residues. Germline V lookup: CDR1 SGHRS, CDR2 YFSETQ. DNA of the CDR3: TGCGCCAGCAGCTGGACTAGCGGGAGGGCCGGGTACAATGAGCAGTTCTTC. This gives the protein CASSWTSGRAGYNEQFF.

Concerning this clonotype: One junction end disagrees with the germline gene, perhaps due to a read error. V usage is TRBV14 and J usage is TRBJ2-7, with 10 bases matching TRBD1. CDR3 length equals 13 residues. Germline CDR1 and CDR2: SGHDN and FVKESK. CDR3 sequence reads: CASSQDLGGQGHF. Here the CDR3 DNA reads TGTGCCAGCAGCCAAGATCTAGGGGGACAGGGGCACTTC. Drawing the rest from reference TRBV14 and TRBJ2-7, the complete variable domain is EAGVTQFPSHSVIEKGQTVTLRCDPISGHDNLYWYRRVMGKEIKFLLHFVKESKQDESGMPNNRFLAERTGGTYSTLKVQPAELEDSGVYFCASSQDLGGQGHFGPGTRLTVT.

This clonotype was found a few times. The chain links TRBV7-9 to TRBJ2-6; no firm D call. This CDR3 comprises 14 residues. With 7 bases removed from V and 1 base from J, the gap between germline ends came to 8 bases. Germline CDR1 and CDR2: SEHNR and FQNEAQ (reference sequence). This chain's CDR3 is CASILWSGANVLTF. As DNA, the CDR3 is TGTGCCAGCATCCTTTGGTCTGGGGCCAACGTCCTGACTTTC.

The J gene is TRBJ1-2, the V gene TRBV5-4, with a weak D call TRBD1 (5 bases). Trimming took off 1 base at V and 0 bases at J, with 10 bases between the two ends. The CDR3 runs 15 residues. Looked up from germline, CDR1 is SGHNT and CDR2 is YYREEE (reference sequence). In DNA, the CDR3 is TGTGCCAGCAGCTTGAGGGCGGGGGCTAACTATGGCTACACCTTC. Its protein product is CASSLRAGANYGYTF.

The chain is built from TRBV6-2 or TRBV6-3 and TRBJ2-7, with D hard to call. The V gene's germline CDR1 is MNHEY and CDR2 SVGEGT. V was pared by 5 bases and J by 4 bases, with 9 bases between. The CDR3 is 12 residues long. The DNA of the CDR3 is TGTGCCAGCAGTGACACAGCTTACGAGCAGTACTTC. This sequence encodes CASSDTAYEQYF.

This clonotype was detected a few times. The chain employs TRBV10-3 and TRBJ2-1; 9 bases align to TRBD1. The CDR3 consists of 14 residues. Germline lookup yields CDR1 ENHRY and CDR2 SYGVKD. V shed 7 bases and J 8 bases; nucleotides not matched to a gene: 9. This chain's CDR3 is CAIKPGQGYDEQFF. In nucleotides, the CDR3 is TGTGCCATCAAACCGGGACAGGGATATGATGAGCAGTTCTTC.

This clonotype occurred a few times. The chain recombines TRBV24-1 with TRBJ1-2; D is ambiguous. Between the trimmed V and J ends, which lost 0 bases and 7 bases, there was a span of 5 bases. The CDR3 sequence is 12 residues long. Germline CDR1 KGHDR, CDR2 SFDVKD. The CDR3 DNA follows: TGTGCCACCAGTGATTTGGGGGTTGGCTACACCTTC. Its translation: CATSDLGVGYTF.

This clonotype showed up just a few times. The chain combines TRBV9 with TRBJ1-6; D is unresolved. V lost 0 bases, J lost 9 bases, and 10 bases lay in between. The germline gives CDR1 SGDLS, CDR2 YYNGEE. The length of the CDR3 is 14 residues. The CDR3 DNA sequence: TGTGCCAGCAGCGTAGATAGGAGAGCTTCACCCCTCCACTTT. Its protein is CASSVDRRASPLHF.

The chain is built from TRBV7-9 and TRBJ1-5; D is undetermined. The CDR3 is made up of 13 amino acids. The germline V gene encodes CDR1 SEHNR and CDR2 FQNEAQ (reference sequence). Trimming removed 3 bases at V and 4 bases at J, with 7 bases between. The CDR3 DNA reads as TGTGCCAGCAGCTTTGCCGCGAATCAGCCCCAGCATTTT. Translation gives CASSFAANQPQHF.

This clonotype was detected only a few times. The CDR3 coding sequence is TGTGCCACCAGCAGAGTGGGACCCAATCGGGAGACCCAGTACTTC. Amino acid sequence: CATSRVGPNRETQYF. The chain joins TRBV15 to TRBJ2-5; D tentatively reads TRBD1 or TRBD2 (5 bases each). The V gene's germline CDR1 is LNHNV and CDR2 YYDKDF (reference sequence). The CDR3 runs to 15 residues. V lost 1 base and J 5 bases, leaving 14 bases between the germline ends.

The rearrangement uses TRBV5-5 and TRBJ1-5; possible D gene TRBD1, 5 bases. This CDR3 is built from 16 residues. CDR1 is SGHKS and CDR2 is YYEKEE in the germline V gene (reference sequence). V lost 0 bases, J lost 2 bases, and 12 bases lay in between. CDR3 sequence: CASSLEGGARNQPQHF. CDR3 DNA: TGTGCCAGCAGCTTGGAAGGCGGGGCCCGCAATCAGCCCCAGCATTTT.

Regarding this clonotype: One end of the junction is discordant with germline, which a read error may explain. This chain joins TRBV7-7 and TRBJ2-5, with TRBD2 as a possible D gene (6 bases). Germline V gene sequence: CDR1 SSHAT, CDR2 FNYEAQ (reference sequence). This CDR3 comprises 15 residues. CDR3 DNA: TGTGCTAGCAGCTTAGGCCGTGCGGGGTTGGGGACCCAGTACTTC. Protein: CASSLGRAGLGTQYF.

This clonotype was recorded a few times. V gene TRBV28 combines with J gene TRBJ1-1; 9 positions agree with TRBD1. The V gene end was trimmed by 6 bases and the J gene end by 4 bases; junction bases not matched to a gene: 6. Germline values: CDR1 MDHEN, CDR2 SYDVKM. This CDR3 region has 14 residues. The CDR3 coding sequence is TGTGCCAGCAGAGACGGACAGGGGTTCACTGAAGCTTTCTTT. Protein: CASRDGQGFTEAFF.

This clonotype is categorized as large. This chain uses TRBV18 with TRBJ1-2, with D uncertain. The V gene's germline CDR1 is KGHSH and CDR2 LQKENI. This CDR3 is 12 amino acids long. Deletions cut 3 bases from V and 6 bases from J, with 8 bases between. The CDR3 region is CASSPLPDGYTF. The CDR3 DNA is TGTGCCAGCTCACCTCTGCCGGATGGCTACACCTTC.

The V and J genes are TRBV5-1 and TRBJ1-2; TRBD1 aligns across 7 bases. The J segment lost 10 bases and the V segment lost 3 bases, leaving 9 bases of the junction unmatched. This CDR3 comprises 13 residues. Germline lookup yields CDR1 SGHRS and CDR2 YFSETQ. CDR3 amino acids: CASSSPTGNDYTF. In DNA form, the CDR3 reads TGCGCCAGCAGCTCGCCGACAGGGAACGACTACACCTTC.

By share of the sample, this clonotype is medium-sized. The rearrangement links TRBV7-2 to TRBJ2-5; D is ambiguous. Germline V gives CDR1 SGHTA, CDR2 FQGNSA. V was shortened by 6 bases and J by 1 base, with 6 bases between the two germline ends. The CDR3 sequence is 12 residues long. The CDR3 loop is CASRKGQETQYF. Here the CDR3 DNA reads TGTGCCAGCAGGAAGGGCCAAGAGACCCAGTACTTC.

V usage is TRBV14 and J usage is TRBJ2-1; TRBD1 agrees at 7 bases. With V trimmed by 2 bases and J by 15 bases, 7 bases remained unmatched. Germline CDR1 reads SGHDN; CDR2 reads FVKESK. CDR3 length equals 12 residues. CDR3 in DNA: TGTGCCAGCAGCCAAAAGGGGGCTACCCGGTTCTTC. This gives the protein CASSQKGATRFF.

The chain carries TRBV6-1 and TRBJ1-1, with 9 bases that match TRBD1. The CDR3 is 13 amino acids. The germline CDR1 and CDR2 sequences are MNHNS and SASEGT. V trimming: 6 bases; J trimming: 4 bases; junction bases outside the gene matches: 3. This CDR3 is CASSTGGGTEAFF. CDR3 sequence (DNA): TGTGCCAGCAGCACAGGGGGCGGCACTGAAGCTTTCTTT.